Listed here are 16 T cell receptor beta chains from one sample, sequenced in a study of blood T cell repertoires in COVID-19. Clones were sequenced by immunoSEQ multiplex PCR, and TCRdb holds only the in-frame ones, with some missing. This table holds fewer than 150,000 clones, 85% to 90% found once. The sequenced material came from peripheral blood. The receptors derive from a woman of 80 years or more with acute or convalescent COVID-19.

This chain joins TRBV18 and TRBJ1-5, with unresolved D. Trimming pared 1 base from V and 10 bases from J, leaving 14 bases between. Looked up from germline, CDR1 is KGHSH and CDR2 is LQKENI. This CDR3 has 14 residues. The CDR3 bases are TGTGCCAGCTCACCACGTCCGGAGACCTCCCCCCAGCATTTT. Protein: CASSPRPETSPQHF.

The rearrangement links TRBV6-8 to TRBJ2-3; possibly TRBD2 for D (7 bases). V lost 4 bases and J lost 6, with 14 bases in between. CDR1 and CDR2 from the germline V gene are MNHGY and SAAAGT. This CDR3 region has 14 residues. CDR3 in DNA: TGTGCCAGCAGTTGGGCGGGGGCAAGGGATACGCAGTATTTT. Residues: CASSWAGARDTQYF.

The V call is TRBV27, the J call TRBJ2-6, with 7 positions matching TRBD1. CDR3 length: 15 amino acids. Germline CDR1 MNHEY, CDR2 SMNVEV (reference sequence). J lost 4 bases, V lost 6 bases, and 6 bases had no gene match. CDR3: CASRIQGTGANVLTF. The CDR3 DNA sequence: TGTGCCAGCAGAATACAGGGGACCGGGGCCAACGTCCTGACTTTC.

V and J are TRBV25-1 and TRBJ2-7; D is perhaps TRBD2 (7 bases). Trimming removed 1 base at V and 3 bases at J, with 13 bases between. Per the germline V gene, CDR1 is MGHDK and CDR2 is SYGVNS. The CDR3 totals 15 residues. CDR3 loop: CASSEWEGGIYEQYF. CDR3 coding DNA: TGTGCCAGCAGTGAATGGGAGGGGGGCATCTACGAGCAGTACTTC.

The V and J genes are TRBV6-6 and TRBJ1-6; D call uncertain. CDR1 MNHNY and CDR2 SVGAGI come from the germline V gene (reference sequence). The V end was cut by 2 bases, the J end by 10 bases, with 6 bases between. The CDR3 has 12 residues. The CDR3 protein is CASSYEVSPLHF. CDR3 sequence (DNA): TGTGCCAGCAGTTACGAGGTCTCACCCCTCCACTTT.

This clone came up once. The genes are TRBV7-9 and TRBJ1-4, with D perhaps matching TRBD1 (6 bases). The CDR3 loop spans 15 amino acids. Deletions cut 1 base from V and 7 bases from J, with 13 bases between. Per the germline V gene, CDR1 is SEHNR and CDR2 is FQNEAQ (reference sequence). CDR3 loop: CASSLVGGSGEKLFF. The CDR3 nucleotides are TGTGCCAGCAGCTTAGTTGGGGGCTCAGGTGAAAAACTGTTTTTT.

V usage is TRBV6-2 or TRBV6-3 and J usage is TRBJ2-2; TRBD2 matches 12 bases. After removal of 4 bases from V and 2 bases from J, the junction contained 8 bases not matched to a gene. Germline V gene data show CDR1 as MNHEY and CDR2 as SVGEGT. The CDR3 is 18 amino acids. DNA of the CDR3: TGTGCCAGCAGTTCCCTAGCGGGGGGGGCTACTAACACCGGGGAGCTGTTTTTT. Protein: CASSSLAGGATNTGELFF.

This chain connects TRBV2 to TRBJ1-2; D is unclear. Germline CDR1 SNHLY, CDR2 FYNNEI. The CDR3 loop spans 13 amino acids. Trimming pared 6 bases from V and 2 bases from J, leaving 10 bases between. DNA for the CDR3: TGTGCCAGCAGGGCCGGGATAAACTATGGCTACACCTTC. Its protein product is CASRAGINYGYTF. The whole variable domain, filled in from reference TRBV2 and TRBJ1-2, reads EPEVTQTPSHQVTQMGQEVILRCVPISNHLYFYWYRQILGQKVEFLVSFYNNEISEKSEIFDDQFSVERPDGSNFTLKIRSTKLEDSAMYFCASRAGINYGYTFGSGTRLTVV.

The table lists this clone with a few counts. The V call is TRBV7-8, the J call TRBJ1-2; D is ambiguous. V was clipped by 1 base and J by 5 bases, with 17 bases between them. There are 16 residues in the CDR3. Looked up from germline, CDR1 is SGHVS and CDR2 is FQNEAQ. Here the CDR3 reads CASSLVALSGSYGYTF. The CDR3 DNA reads as TGTGCCAGCAGCTTAGTGGCCCTATCCGGGAGTTATGGCTACACCTTC.

This clone has only a few counts. The chain combines TRBV16 with TRBJ2-7; 7 bases agree with TRBD1. The CDR3 loop spans 15 amino acids. Germline trimming cut 4 bases from V and 0 bases from J; bases unmatched to any gene: 6. From germline, CDR1 is KGHSY and CDR2 FQNENV. For the CDR3, the DNA is TGTGCCAGCAGCCCGCGGACAGGATTCTCCTACGAGCAGTACTTC. It encodes CASSPRTGFSYEQYF.

The V and J genes are TRBV6-5 and TRBJ1-1, with TRBD1 as a possible D gene (5 bases). Germline CDR1 is MNHEY and CDR2 is SVGAGI. The V and J ends lost 7 bases and 4 bases respectively, with 19 bases between them. The CDR3 covers 15 residues. Here the CDR3 DNA reads TGTGCCAGCAATATTATCATGGCGGGGGGCACTGAAGCTTTCTTT. This encodes CASNIIMAGGTEAFF.

The chain employs TRBV2 and TRBJ2-5; 7 nucleotides line up with TRBD1. The CDR3 spans 15 residues. With 7 bases clipped from V and 2 bases from J, the junction kept 10 bases outside the gene matches. Germline values: CDR1 SNHLY, CDR2 FYNNEI. The CDR3 loop is CASTSRDRKQETQYF. The CDR3 region has the DNA TGTGCCAGCACCTCGAGGGACAGAAAACAAGAGACCCAGTACTTC.

This rearrangement joins TRBV2 to TRBJ1-1, with a tentative D call TRBD1 (6 bases). The germline V gene encodes CDR1 SNHLY and CDR2 FYNNEI. The CDR3 loop spans 15 amino acids. Trimming took off 3 bases at V and 1 base at J, with 12 bases between the two ends. CDR3 nucleotide sequence: TGTGCCAGCAGTGAGGAGACCAGGGGGAACACTGAAGCTTTCTTT. Translation gives CASSEETRGNTEAFF. The variable domain in full, with the rest retrieved from reference TRBV2 and TRBJ1-1, is EPEVTQTPSHQVTQMGQEVILRCVPISNHLYFYWYRQILGQKVEFLVSFYNNEISEKSEIFDDQFSVERPDGSNFTLKIRSTKLEDSAMYFCASSEETRGNTEAFFGQGTRLTVV.

The rearrangement links TRBV19 to TRBJ1-5; 8 nucleotides match TRBD1. J was trimmed by 0 bases and V by 3 bases; bases with no gene match: 7. The CDR3 runs 17 residues. Germline CDR1 reads LNHDA; CDR2 reads SQIVND (reference sequence). The CDR3 reads CASSIGQGPISNQPQHF. Written as DNA, the CDR3 is TGTGCCAGTAGTATTGGACAGGGCCCGATTAGCAATCAGCCCCAGCATTTT.

This chain links TRBV3-1 (or the pseudogene TRBV3-2) with TRBJ1-2, with D possibly being TRBD1 (5 bases). V lost 3 bases and J lost 6, with 14 bases in between. This CDR3 region has 14 residues. The germline CDR1 and CDR2 sequences are LGHDT and YNNKEL (reference sequence). CDR3 nucleotide sequence: TGTGCCAGCAGCCAGACGCAGGGCAGAAATGGCTACACCTTC. Translated, it gives CASSQTQGRNGYTF.

The rearrangement uses TRBV6-1 and TRBJ2-2; perhaps TRBD2 as D (6 bases). CDR1 and CDR2 from the germline V gene are MNHNS and SASEGT. Trimming took 1 base from V and 6 from J, leaving 15 bases between them. The CDR3 is 16 amino acids. The CDR3 nucleotides are TGTGCCAGCAGTGAAGTGTCGGGGGAGGTTGCCGGGGAGCTGTTTTTT. This encodes CASSEVSGEVAGELFF.